The clone carrying this TCR beta chain was seen many times. What it binds is unknown. Co-extraction of both nucleic acids (RNA and DNA) used about 19-33 mg of unsorted bulk tissue. Primary liver carcinoma in the patients was surgically resected. Sampling of every tumor involved five separate regions. These included the tumor centre. These data are taken from a study of tumor-infiltrating lymphocytes in primary liver carcinoma. The wider study: Sequenced samples came back with roughly 3.5 to 8 million productive TCRbeta reads, and the counts looked alike across tissue types. Regarding the study as a whole: When set against blood, tumors had a significantly higher top-250-clone fraction (p = 0.039).

The CDR3 totals 13 residues. The V segment lost 1 base and the J segment 3 bases; nucleotides outside the gene matches: 2. Looked up from germline, CDR1 is SQVTM and CDR2 is ANQGSEA. TCR beta cDNA was reverse-transcribed from approximately 0.45 ug of total RNA. The reaction used a constant-region primer and ProtoScript II reverse transcriptase. Construction of TCR beta libraries relied on three successive nested multiplex PCR rounds employing slightly modified ARM-PCR. TRBV1-TRBV30 forward and Cbeta reverse primers drove the first two roughly 10-cycle rounds. Via MiXCR, TCRdb re-called the multiplex PCR reads, giving one row per CDR3 protein. The sample carries some 120,000 distinct CDR3 sequences, 64% recorded once.

This TCR derives from a woman between 55 and 75 years old with primary liver carcinoma and hepatitis B virus infection. The chain recombines TRBV29-1 with TRBJ2-5; 7 bases line up with TRBD2. Sequencing used liver tumor tissue from sampling region 3. Subset described: tumor region T3, left-lateral pole. The CDR3 nucleotides are TGCAGCGTTGAAGGGGGAGGGAAAGAGACCCAGTACTTC. Translating it yields CSVEGGGKETQYF. The full variable domain, its missing parts supplied by reference TRBV29-1 and TRBJ2-5, is SAVISQKPSRDICQRGTSLTIQCQVDSQVTMMFWYRQQPGQSLTLIATANQGSEATYESGFVIDKFPISRPNLTFSTLTVSNMSPEDSSIYLCSVEGGGKETQYFGPGTRLLVL.